This T cell receptor beta chain emerged from a study of blood T cell repertoires in COVID-19 (dated by TCRdb to about 2020). Background on the whole study: The collaborator samples originated in the United States, Italy and Spain and spanned the acute and convalescent phases of COVID-19. The prospective study material was composed of cDNA or gDNA derived from T cells, B-cell-depleted T cells, or PBMCs. Subjects who had been exposed to COVID-19, were actively infected with it, or had recovered from it provided the deeply sampled blood TCRbeta repertoires that made up the dataset. The repertoires were released in a freely available public database intended as a resource for research on the immune response to SARS-CoV-2. The samples were drawn from two sources: the first 160 participants of the ongoing ImmuneRACE study, and 950 to 1,500 subjects contributed by 6 global collaborators. Nearly every sample came with metadata listing a de-identified subject ID, COVID-19 status, age in years and sex. Where HLA class I and class II types were available, the types were taken from metadata supplied by the sample provider, not from assay-based typing. Paper-wide results and their limitations: The quantity of clinical and demographic metadata differed by source and by participant and was supplied without curation.

Participants in the prospective study were enrolled through a virtual design, were aged 18 to 89 years, and lived in approximately 25 United States geographic areas. In the prospective study, participants were assigned to cohorts based on the clinical history participants reported in a screening survey and a study questionnaire. For ImmuneRACE Cohort 3, a participant was defined as recovered based on two consecutive negative NP/OP PCR tests, clearance by a healthcare professional, or resolution of symptoms. In the prospective study, whole blood, serum and a nasopharyngeal or oropharyngeal swab were collected from each participant by mobile phlebotomists. Additional blood draws and questionnaires over a roughly two-month period could optionally be provided by prospective study participants. Blood samples from the prospective study were shipped frozen or at room temperature prior to DNA extraction.

The immunoSEQ Assay, a bias-controlled multiplex PCR, was used to amplify TCRbeta CDR3 regions from genomic DNA. Concerning the study's data processing: The number of nucleated cells in each sample was estimated from the amplification of reference gene primers within the assay. To quantify the absolute abundance of each unique TCRbeta CDR3 rearrangement, sequence reads were collapsed and filtered. For each sample, productive Simpson clonality was calculated as the square root of Simpson's diversity index across productive rearrangements. This is the immuneACCESS table as TCRdb keeps it, with only in-frame sequences that have V and J called. A part of the clones is gone; compared with another copy, unresolved V genes explain less than half, and the rest is unexplained. V and J calls and clone size are as listed in that table; D and trimming were resolved from the DNA. The sample table shows approximately 170,000 clones, and about 89% are seen once. Roughly 0.77% of the sample goes to the ten largest clones.

Points on this clone: Its antigen remains undetermined. No base quality values were provided; no much bigger clone lies one nucleotide off.

From V the trimming removes 2 bases and from J it removes 5 bases, while the gene matches leave 9 bases of the junction unaccounted for. The CDR3 covers 16 residues, taking in both the cysteine and the phenylalanine. Only the CDR3 portion is preserved as DNA: 48 bases, with reading frame beginning at the first base. The germline V gene gives CDR1 as MDHEN and CDR2 as SYDVKM. The clonotype originates from a woman under 30 who had recovered from COVID-19. Sequencing input: PBMCs or T cells enriched from blood (not recorded which). In this chain, TRBV28 is recombined with TRBJ2-5; 9 nucleotides in the junction match TRBD2. The CDR3 loop reads CASSLRSLGLAETQYF. The DNA sequence follows: TGTGCCAGCAGTTTAAGAAGTTTGGGACTAGCCGAGACCCAGTACTTC.